The clone carrying this T cell receptor beta chain was observed a few times. Its specificity is unknown. The data derive from a study of CD8 T cells in ankylosing spondylitis. Study-wide findings and caveats: One TCR beta motif, made up of 7 or 8 highly homologous variants, appeared characteristic of ankylosing spondylitis blood.

TCRdb ran MiXCR on the 5' RACE reads and lists one entry per CDR3 protein. The table includes about 540,000 distinct CDR3 sequences, 10% to 15% detected once. Germline V gene data show CDR1 as SEHNR and CDR2 as FQNEAQ (reference sequence). The CDR3 sequence is 14 residues long. With 5 bases removed from V and 2 bases from J, the gap between germline ends came to 12 bases. The source material was blood, either unsorted or a sorted T cell fraction (not recorded which). This TCR derives from a male donor with ankylosing spondylitis. The chain is built from TRBV7-9 and TRBJ1-2; D gene uncertain. In nucleotides, the CDR3 is TGTGCCAGCAGCCCCCAGATTGGGAACTATGGCTACACCTTC. Translation gives CASSPQIGNYGYTF. The variable domain in full, with the rest retrieved from reference TRBV7-9 and TRBJ1-2, is DTGVSQNPRHKITKRGQNVTFRCDPISEHNRLYWYRQTLGQGPEFLTYFQNEAQLEKSRLLSDRFSAERPKGSFSTLEIQRTEQGDSAMYLCASSPQIGNYGYTFGSGTRLTVV.